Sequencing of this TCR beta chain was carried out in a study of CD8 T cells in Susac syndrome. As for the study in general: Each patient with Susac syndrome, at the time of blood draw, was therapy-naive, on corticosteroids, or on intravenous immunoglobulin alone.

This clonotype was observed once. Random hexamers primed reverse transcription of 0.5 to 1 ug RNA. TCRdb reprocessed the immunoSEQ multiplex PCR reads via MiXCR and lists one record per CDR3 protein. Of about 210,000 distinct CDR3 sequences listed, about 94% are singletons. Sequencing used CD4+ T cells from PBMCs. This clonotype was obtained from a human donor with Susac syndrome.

The CDR3 DNA follows: TGCAGTGCTAGCAAGGGGCAGTCTAATTCACCCCTCCACTTT. Translated, it gives CSASKGQSNSPLHF. The chain employs TRBV20-1 and TRBJ1-6; a possible D gene is TRBD1 (5 bases). The V end lost 3 bases, the J end lost 6 bases, and 12 bases lay between the germline ends. The CDR3 has 14 residues. CDR1 is DFQATT and CDR2 is SNEGSKA in the germline V gene (reference sequence).